This T cell receptor beta chain was identified during a study of blood T cell repertoires in COVID-19. Libraries were prepared by immunoSEQ multiplex PCR; TCRdb keeps only in-frame clonotypes and omits some of them. The sample has tens of thousands of clones, 75% to 80% seen once; the top ten hold under 9%. J gave up 2 bases and V 3 bases, and 3 bases lay outside the gene matches. The CDR3 covers 15 residues. Looked up from germline, CDR1 is LNHDA and CDR2 is SQIVND (reference sequence). The receptor comes from a man between 65 and 80 years old with active or convalescent COVID-19. This chain joins TRBV19 and TRBJ2-2; TRBD2 matches at 7 bases. Sequencing was done on a sample of peripheral blood. CDR3 nucleotide sequence: TGTGCCAGTAGTATTACTAGCGACAACACCGGGGAGCTGTTTTTT. This sequence encodes CASSITSDNTGELFF.